This is a list of T cell receptor beta chains from one sample in a study of T-cell reconstitution after alpha-beta-depleted transplantation in children. In TCRdb, the PCR reads were re-called with MiXCR into one record per CDR3 protein. The table has about a million distinct CDR3 sequences, about 29% seen once; the top ten hold roughly 28%. Sequenced material: PBMCs, mostly from graft donor cells, taken 360 days after TCRalphabeta/CD19-depleted stem cell transplant. These receptors were taken from a boy under two years old who had a stem cell transplant for SCID, so the T cells may come from the graft donor. The CDR3 runs from the conserved cysteine through the conserved F or W. D genes are given only for firm matches. Clone size is shown for a subset of rows, as once, few, many or a class of expanded clone.

d_call: -; v_call: TRBV12-3/TRBV12-4; j_call: TRBJ2-7; clone_size: few; cdr3_nt: TGTGCCAGCACTAGAGACAGTTGGAGGGACGAGCAGTACTTC; cdr3_aa: CASTRDSWRDEQYF
d_call: TRBD1; v_call: TRBV5-1; j_call: TRBJ1-1; clone_size: few; cdr3_nt: TGCGCCAGCAGATGGGACAGGGGAACTGAAGCTTTCTTT; cdr3_aa: CASRWDRGTEAFF
d_call: -; v_call: TRBV20-1; j_call: TRBJ2-1; clone_size: -; cdr3_nt: TGCAGTGCTAGAGATCAAGGGACCCCCGGAGATGAGCAGTTCTTC; cdr3_aa: CSARDQGTPGDEQFF
d_call: -; v_call: TRBV18; j_call: TRBJ2-1; clone_size: -; cdr3_nt: TGTGCCAGCTCACCCCAGGGTCTTACGGAGAGTGAGCAGTTCTTC; cdr3_aa: CASSPQGLTESEQFF
d_call: -; v_call: TRBV24-1; j_call: TRBJ2-1; clone_size: few; cdr3_nt: TGTGCCACCAGTGAGCAACTAGCTGGCTCCTACAATGAGCAGTTCTTC; cdr3_aa: CATSEQLAGSYNEQFF
d_call: TRBD1; v_call: TRBV29-1; j_call: TRBJ2-7; clone_size: few; cdr3_nt: TGCAGCGCCGGGGACAGCTCCTACGAGCAGTACTTC; cdr3_aa: CSAGDSSYEQYF
d_call: -; v_call: TRBV28; j_call: TRBJ2-4; clone_size: few; cdr3_nt: TGTGCCAGCGGACTCGATTGGGGCGTAAACATTCAGTACTTC; cdr3_aa: CASGLDWGVNIQYF
d_call: -; v_call: TRBV24-1; j_call: TRBJ2-5; clone_size: -; cdr3_nt: TGTGCCACCAGTGATTTGGTAGTAGAGACCCAGTACTTC; cdr3_aa: CATSDLVVETQYF
d_call: -; v_call: TRBV5-1; j_call: TRBJ1-6; clone_size: many; cdr3_nt: TGCGCCAGCAGCTTGGCAGGGAGCTCCTATAATTCACCCCTCCACTTT; cdr3_aa: CASSLAGSSYNSPLHF
d_call: TRBD2; v_call: TRBV12-3/TRBV12-4; j_call: TRBJ2-7; clone_size: few; cdr3_nt: TGTGCCAGCAGCCTGAGCGGGGGGGTACGGCAGTACTTC; cdr3_aa: CASSLSGGVRQYF
d_call: TRBD2; v_call: TRBV4-2; j_call: TRBJ2-1; clone_size: many; cdr3_nt: TGTGCCAGCAGCCAAGATCGGGATAGCGGGGCTTATTTCTACAATGAGCAGTTCTTC; cdr3_aa: CASSQDRDSGAYFYNEQFF
d_call: -; v_call: TRBV12-3/TRBV12-4; j_call: TRBJ1-3; clone_size: few; cdr3_nt: TGTGCCAGCAGTTTGAATTGGAGAGGTGGAAACACCATATATTTT; cdr3_aa: CASSLNWRGGNTIYF
d_call: TRBD1; v_call: TRBV20-1; j_call: TRBJ1-1; clone_size: -; cdr3_nt: TGCAGTGCTAGAGATGATGGGACAGGGTGGGGAGACACTGAAGCTTTCTTT; cdr3_aa: CSARDDGTGWGDTEAFF
d_call: TRBD2; v_call: TRBV5-1; j_call: TRBJ2-3; clone_size: -; cdr3_nt: TGCGCCAGCAGCAGAACCGGACTAGCTAAGTGGTCGGATAGCACAGATACGCAGTATTTT; cdr3_aa: CASSRTGLAKWSDSTDTQYF
d_call: -; v_call: TRBV5-1; j_call: TRBJ1-5; clone_size: -; cdr3_nt: TGCGCCAGCAGCACACCATCCCGGGACAGCAATCAGCCCCAGCATTTT; cdr3_aa: CASSTPSRDSNQPQHF
d_call: -; v_call: TRBV12-3/TRBV12-4; j_call: TRBJ2-7; clone_size: many; cdr3_nt: TGCGCCAGCAGCTTCGGGGGCGAGCAGTACTTC; cdr3_aa: CASSFGGEQYF
d_call: -; v_call: TRBV20-1; j_call: TRBJ2-1; clone_size: -; cdr3_nt: TGCAGTGCGGCGTGGGGTAATGAGCAGTTCTTC; cdr3_aa: CSAAWGNEQFF
d_call: TRBD1; v_call: TRBV6-2/TRBV6-3; j_call: TRBJ1-2; clone_size: -; cdr3_nt: TGTGCCAGCAGACCCGACAGGGCCTATGGCTACACCTTC; cdr3_aa: CASRPDRAYGYTF
d_call: -; v_call: TRBV18; j_call: TRBJ2-5; clone_size: -; cdr3_nt: TGTGCCAGCTCACCAATTCAGATTGGAGAGACCCAGTACTTC; cdr3_aa: CASSPIQIGETQYF
d_call: TRBD1; v_call: TRBV5-1; j_call: TRBJ1-2; clone_size: -; cdr3_nt: TGCGCCAGCAGCTTGGATCCAGGGGGTAGGAGATATGGCTACACCTTC; cdr3_aa: CASSLDPGGRRYGYTF
d_call: -; v_call: TRBV24-1; j_call: TRBJ2-1; clone_size: few; cdr3_nt: TGTGCCACCAGTGACGCAGGAGGAACCTACAATGAGCAGTTCTTC; cdr3_aa: CATSDAGGTYNEQFF
d_call: -; v_call: TRBV5-1; j_call: TRBJ2-2; clone_size: few; cdr3_nt: TGCGCCAGCACCCTGCGGGCAGACACCGGGGAGCTGTTTTTT; cdr3_aa: CASTLRADTGELFF
d_call: -; v_call: TRBV6-4; j_call: TRBJ2-3; clone_size: -; cdr3_nt: TGTGCCAGCAGTGACTCTAAGACGCAGTATTTT; cdr3_aa: CASSDSKTQYF
d_call: -; v_call: TRBV2; j_call: TRBJ2-3; clone_size: many; cdr3_nt: TGTGCCAGCCTCAGGGAGGGCACAGATACGCAGTATTTT; cdr3_aa: CASLREGTDTQYF
d_call: -; v_call: TRBV6-2/TRBV6-3; j_call: TRBJ2-7; clone_size: -; cdr3_nt: TGTGCCAGCAGTTGGACAGCCTTAACCTACGAGCAGTACTTC; cdr3_aa: CASSWTALTYEQYF
d_call: TRBD2; v_call: TRBV5-5; j_call: TRBJ2-1; clone_size: -; cdr3_nt: TGTGCCAGCAGCTTGCTCGGGGGGGCTGGACACAATGAGCAGTTCTTC; cdr3_aa: CASSLLGGAGHNEQFF
d_call: TRBD1; v_call: TRBV20-1; j_call: TRBJ2-1; clone_size: few; cdr3_nt: TGCAGTGCTAGTTGGGGACAGGGGTACAATGAGCAGTTCTTC; cdr3_aa: CSASWGQGYNEQFF
d_call: -; v_call: TRBV12-3/TRBV12-4; j_call: TRBJ2-5; clone_size: few; cdr3_nt: TGTGCCAGCAATCCGAAGCAGGGCACCCCCAACCAAGAGACCCAGTACTTC; cdr3_aa: CASNPKQGTPNQETQYF
d_call: -; v_call: TRBV18; j_call: TRBJ1-5; clone_size: -; cdr3_nt: TGTGCCAGCTCACCACTCGGGACGGCTAATAGCAATCAGCCCCAGCATTTT; cdr3_aa: CASSPLGTANSNQPQHF
d_call: -; v_call: TRBV5-1; j_call: TRBJ2-5; clone_size: -; cdr3_nt: TGCGCCAGCAGCTTGACACTCTCGATGGGAGAGACCCAGTACTTC; cdr3_aa: CASSLTLSMGETQYF
d_call: -; v_call: TRBV5-1; j_call: TRBJ2-1; clone_size: few; cdr3_nt: TGCGCCAGCAGCTTGAAAGGGGGGGTACATGAGCAGTTCTTC; cdr3_aa: CASSLKGGVHEQFF
d_call: -; v_call: TRBV5-1; j_call: TRBJ2-1; clone_size: -; cdr3_nt: TGCGCCAGCAGTACCGTGGGGGGCCCTTACAATGAGCAGTTCTTC; cdr3_aa: CASSTVGGPYNEQFF
d_call: TRBD2; v_call: TRBV7-9; j_call: TRBJ2-3; clone_size: few; cdr3_nt: TGTGCCAGCAGCTTTCACATCTTGCGGGACGGGGGGGATACGCAGTATTTT; cdr3_aa: CASSFHILRDGGDTQYF
d_call: -; v_call: TRBV3-1; j_call: TRBJ2-5; clone_size: -; cdr3_nt: TGTGCCAGCAGCCAAGTGTTCGCTCCCAGGGGGGAGAGAATCCAAGAGACCCAGTACTTC; cdr3_aa: CASSQVFAPRGERIQETQYF
d_call: TRBD2; v_call: TRBV4-2; j_call: TRBJ2-5; clone_size: -; cdr3_nt: TGTGCCAGCAGCCAAGGATCTAGCGGGGCTCCCCAAGAGACCCAGTACTTC; cdr3_aa: CASSQGSSGAPQETQYF
d_call: -; v_call: TRBV20-1; j_call: TRBJ2-1; clone_size: few; cdr3_nt: TGCAGTGCTAGAGCCGGCAGGGTGGAGGAGCAGTTCTTC; cdr3_aa: CSARAGRVEEQFF